The clone carrying this T cell receptor beta chain appeared a single time. The data are from a study of blood T cell repertoires in COVID-19. Study information: The United States, Italy and Spain were the sources of the acute and convalescent COVID-19 samples. PBMCs, B-cell-depleted T cells, or T cells were the source of the cDNA or gDNA that made up the material.

Cohort 3 recovery required two negative PCRs, clearance, or symptom resolution. The V and J ends lost 6 bases and 0 bases respectively, with 9 bases between them. This CDR3 is 14 amino acids long. Germline assignment: CDR1 MNHEY and CDR2 SVGAGI. Data came from immunoSEQ multiplex PCR; TCRdb stores just in-frame clones and leaves some out. The sample carries about 330,000 clones, roughly nine tenths recorded once. The chain has TRBV6-5 and TRBJ1-5; D is possibly TRBD1 (6 bases). The source material was PBMCs or T cells enriched from blood (not recorded which). The TCR originated in a woman aged 30 to 39 who had recovered from COVID-19. CDR3 sequence reads: CASRQGDSNQPQHF. The CDR3 bases are TGTGCCAGCAGACAGGGTGATAGCAATCAGCCCCAGCATTTT.